Listed below are T cell receptor beta chains from one sample, sequenced in a study of T cell therapy after organ transplantation. What these receptors recognize is not known. The method was immunoSEQ multiplex PCR; TCRdb's version includes in-frame clones alone and lacks a portion of them. The sample consists of 45,000 to 50,000 clones, about 94% of them appearing once. The input for sequencing was CD8+ T cells from blood, taken before autologous CMV-specific T cell therapy. The receptors stem from a human patient who had received a solid organ transplant and had CMV disease. The CDR3 runs from the conserved cysteine through the conserved F or W. The size field is filled for only some rows; it gives once, few, many or a size class.

size: -
V: TRBV7-2
J: TRBJ2-7
CDR3: CASRSGGASSYEQYF

size: -
V: TRBV5-6
J: TRBJ2-3
CDR3: CASSLGASGEENIHTQYF

size: few
V: TRBV19
J: TRBJ2-5
CDR3: CASSIGYRGQETQYF

size: -
V: TRBV4-3
J: TRBJ2-5
CDR3: CASSPRGIAGGRGETQYF

size: -
V: TRBV6-6
J: TRBJ1-5
CDR3: CASSYMGVPHQPQHF

size: -
V: TRBV27
J: TRBJ2-5
CDR3: CASSPSATTATQETQYF

size: -
V: TRBV13
J: TRBJ1-2
CDR3: CASSLLGGQGNLYGYTF

size: -
V: TRBV7-8
J: TRBJ2-3
CDR3: CASSLAGGLAGATDTQYF

size: -
V: TRBV7-9
J: TRBJ2-5
CDR3: CASSSQGSWETQYF

size: -
V: TRBV29-1
J: TRBJ1-2
CDR3: CSVPGQGNYGYTF

size: -
V: TRBV4-2
J: TRBJ1-5
CDR3: CASSQDWVTGLDQPQHF

size: -
V: TRBV4-1
J: TRBJ2-7
CDR3: CASSQDRGRGAYEQYF

size: once
V: TRBV5-1
J: TRBJ2-3
CDR3: CASSGVVGGGADTQYF

size: once
V: TRBV15
J: TRBJ1-2
CDR3: CATSPGDSYGYTF

size: -
V: TRBV27
J: TRBJ2-6
CDR3: CASSLPGPGANVLTF

size: -
V: TRBV6-5
J: TRBJ1-1
CDR3: CASSSTDYEAFF

size: -
V: TRBV5-1
J: TRBJ2-2
CDR3: CASTQKNSGRALAGELFF

size: -
V: TRBV19
J: TRBJ1-2
CDR3: CASSIDPRPVWGYTF

size: -
V: TRBV9
J: TRBJ2-2
CDR3: CASSPPGQGLAGELFF

size: -
V: TRBV7-6
J: TRBJ2-1
CDR3: CASSLVAETSNEQFF

size: -
V: TRBV15
J: TRBJ2-1
CDR3: CATSRGPGQLWDEQFF

size: -
V: TRBV29-1
J: TRBJ2-1
CDR3: CSVAPGTSGGGHEQFF

size: once
V: TRBV4-3
J: TRBJ2-5
CDR3: CASSPGLKGLGSETQYF

size: -
V: TRBV19
J: TRBJ1-5
CDR3: CASSIDPGDINYQPQHF

size: once
V: TRBV6-5
J: TRBJ2-2
CDR3: CASSYSIGFREELFF

size: -
V: TRBV7-8
J: -
CDR3: CASSPTGHEQYF

size: -
V: TRBV6-4
J: TRBJ2-1
CDR3: CASSAGGGAGNEQFF

size: -
V: TRBV9
J: TRBJ2-5
CDR3: CASSPYEGEETQYF

size: -
V: TRBV30
J: TRBJ2-1
CDR3: CAWSNGLAAYNEQFF

size: -
V: TRBV4-1
J: TRBJ1-1
CDR3: CASSQGEDRLAFF

size: -
V: TRBV13
J: TRBJ1-1
CDR3: CASRRNRDRRTEAFF

size: -
V: TRBV7-7
J: TRBJ2-5
CDR3: CASSLKLAGLGVETQYF

size: -
V: TRBV29-1
J: TRBJ2-3
CDR3: CSVGEAGGEEDTQYF

size: -
V: TRBV30
J: TRBJ1-1
CDR3: CAWSVLKGFTEAFF

size: -
V: TRBV9
J: TRBJ2-1
CDR3: CASSGYPAPGNEQFF

size: -
V: TRBV4-1
J: TRBJ2-1
CDR3: CASSQVTGGSEQFF

size: -
V: TRBV4-1
J: TRBJ2-7
CDR3: CASSQDLGAARIEYF

size: -
V: TRBV30
J: TRBJ1-1
CDR3: CAWATGAPPEAFF

size: -
V: TRBV7-9
J: TRBJ2-3
CDR3: CASRRQGETDTQYF

size: -
V: TRBV13
J: TRBJ2-3
CDR3: CASSLGLRGTDTQYF

size: -
V: TRBV27
J: TRBJ2-7
CDR3: CASSLGGRVYEQYF

size: -
V: TRBV7-9
J: TRBJ1-2
CDR3: CASSTDRGNLYGYTF